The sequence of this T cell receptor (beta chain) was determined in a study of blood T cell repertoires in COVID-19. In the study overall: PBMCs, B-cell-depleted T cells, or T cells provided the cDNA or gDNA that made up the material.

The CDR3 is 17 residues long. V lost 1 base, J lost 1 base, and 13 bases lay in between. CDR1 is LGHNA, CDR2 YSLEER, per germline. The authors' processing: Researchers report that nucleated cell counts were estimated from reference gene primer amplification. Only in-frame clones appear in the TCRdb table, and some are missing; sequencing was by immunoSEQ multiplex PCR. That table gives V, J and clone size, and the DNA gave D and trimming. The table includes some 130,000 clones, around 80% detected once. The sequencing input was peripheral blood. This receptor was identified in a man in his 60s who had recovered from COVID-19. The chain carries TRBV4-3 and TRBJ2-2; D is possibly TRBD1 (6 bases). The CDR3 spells CASSQGGQLLNTGELFF. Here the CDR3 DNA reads TGCGCCAGCAGCCAAGGTGGACAGCTACTGAACACCGGGGAGCTGTTTTTT.